The clone carrying this T cell receptor (beta chain) came up many times. Its antigen is undetermined. Germline V gene sequence: CDR1 SGHRS, CDR2 YFSETQ. The CDR3 totals 14 residues. Trimming cost V 0 bases and J 6 bases, with 11 bases left between them. The sample originates from a study of CD8 T cells in ankylosing spondylitis. TCR beta libraries were made by quantitative 5'-RACE with molecular barcodes. TCRdb ran MiXCR on the 5' RACE reads and lists one entry per CDR3 protein. The top ten hold 2% to 2.5% of the sample, which has fewer than 80,000 distinct CDR3 sequences, 5.3% seen once. Whole-study results and caveats: The clones that were linked to disease were reported to be significantly enriched in matched synovial fluid samples from ankylosing spondylitis patients. Several highly homologous variants made up a TCR beta motif, and this motif appeared characteristic of ankylosing spondylitis blood.

The rearrangement links TRBV5-1 to TRBJ2-3, with D possibly TRBD2 on 5 matching bases. This clonotype was obtained from a male donor with ankylosing spondylitis or in good health (not recorded which). Sequenced: blood, either unsorted or a sorted T cell fraction (not recorded which). Here the CDR3 DNA reads TGCGCCAGCAGCTTGGGAGGGTCCTCGGATACGCAGTATTTT. Encoded protein: CASSLGGSSDTQYF.